This entry is about one TCR beta chain. Its specificity is not known. Trimming took off 5 bases at V and 4 bases at J, with 8 bases between the two ends. The CDR3 has 12 amino acids. From germline, CDR1 is SGHTA and CDR2 FQGNSA. This specimen comes from a study of cytotoxic CD8 clonotypes in ibrutinib-treated CLL. As for the study in general: In all, about a dozen patients were relapsed/refractory, about 15 were treatment-naive and roughly 18 were IGHV unmutated. The average sample held around 260,000 productive templates and 87,000 or so productive rearrangements. Overall study results and limits: Circulating CD8+ T-cell counts were tracked by baseline clonality, which exceeded that of age-matched healthy donors.

Assay used: immunoSEQ multiplex PCR; TCRdb lists only in-frame clones, some missing. The sample lists about 25,000 clones; roughly 85% were seen once. Sequencing was performed on PBMCs, taken after 24 months of ibrutinib treatment. The V call is TRBV7-2, the J call TRBJ1-2; D unclear. The sequence was obtained from a human donor with chronic lymphocytic leukemia. The CDR3 region has the DNA TGTGCCAGCAGCGTGGACTCCTATGGCTACACCTTC. The encoded protein is CASSVDSYGYTF. The full variable domain, with the rest looked up from reference TRBV7-2 and TRBJ1-2, is GAGVSQSPSNKVTEKGKDVELRCDPISGHTALYWYRQSLGQGLEFLIYFQGNSAPDKSGLPSDRFSAERTGGSVSTLTIQRTQQEDSAVYLCASSVDSYGYTFGSGTRLTVV.